One and the same sample provided the 11 T cell receptor beta chains below, sequenced in a study of cytomegalovirus exposure and HLA in healthy donors (dated by TCRdb to the late 2010s). The method was the immunoSEQ multiplex PCR assay. A mixture of 60 forward primers for TCR Vbeta segments and 13 reverse primers for TCR Jbeta segments was used in the multiplex PCR. TCRdb obtained this table from immuneACCESS and retained in-frame rearrangements with V and J assigned. These tables miss some clones; where compared with another copy, unresolved V genes account for less than half of the shortfall, and the remainder is unexplained. In this sample the table shows approximately 260,000 clones, 84% of which occur a single time. The ten largest account for 1.5% to 2% of the sample. Sequencing was carried out using PBMCs. The receptors here all came from a woman aged 40-49 years in good health and CMV-seropositive.

The V call is TRBV7-2, the J call TRBJ2-7; TRBD1 matches at 7 bases. The germline V gene has CDR1 SGHTA and CDR2 FQGNSA. CDR3 length: 13 amino acids. The J segment lost 4 bases and the V segment lost 5 bases, leaving 5 bases of the junction unmatched. Here the CDR3 reads CASSQWTGYEQYF. CDR3 DNA: TGTGCCAGCAGCCAGTGGACAGGTTACGAGCAGTACTTC.

V and J are TRBV5-4 and TRBJ1-2; the D gene is possibly TRBD1 (6 bases). V lost 1 base to trimming and J lost 2 bases, with 6 bases between them. Per germline, CDR1 SGHNT and CDR2 YYREEE (reference sequence). This CDR3 comprises 13 residues. This CDR3 is CASSLQGNYGYTF. DNA of the CDR3: TGTGCCAGCAGCTTGCAGGGGAACTATGGCTACACCTTC.

This rearrangement joins TRBV28 to TRBJ1-1, with 10 bases fitting TRBD1. The CDR3 covers 13 residues. J was trimmed by 5 bases and V by 9 bases; bases with no gene match: 6. Germline V CDR1 and CDR2: MDHEN, SYDVKM. CDR3 bases: TGTGCCAGTGACAGGGGGCGAGGTACTGAAGCTTTCTTT. Translating it yields CASDRGRGTEAFF.

The chain uses TRBV5-4 and TRBJ2-1; the D gene is possibly TRBD2 (5 bases). CDR1 is SGHNT, CDR2 YYREEE, per germline (reference sequence). V lost 4 bases and J 2 bases, leaving 13 bases between the germline ends. The CDR3 contains 15 residues. The chain's CDR3 is CASSDERKPYNEQFF. The DNA of the CDR3 is TGTGCCAGCAGCGACGAGCGGAAGCCCTACAATGAGCAGTTCTTC.

The chain uses TRBV28 and TRBJ2-1, with 7 bases identical to TRBD1. J gave up 6 bases and V 6 bases, and 11 bases lay outside the gene matches. Germline V gene data show CDR1 as MDHEN and CDR2 as SYDVKM. The CDR3 spans 15 residues. CDR3: CASSHGTVGSNEQFF. CDR3 nucleotides: TGTGCCAGCAGCCACGGGACAGTCGGTAGCAATGAGCAGTTCTTC.

The CDR3 sequence is CASSLSPGETQYF. Written as DNA, the CDR3 is TGTGCCAGCAGTTTATCGCCCGGGGAGACCCAGTACTTC. This sequence joins TRBV27 and TRBJ2-5; no definite D call. Trimming left V 0 bases short and J 5 bases short, with 7 bases between. The CDR3 is 13 amino acids. Germline-derived CDR1 and CDR2 are MNHEY and SMNVEV (reference sequence).

This chain uses TRBV13 with TRBJ2-1; 7 bases map to TRBD2. The germline V gene encodes CDR1 PRHDT and CDR2 FYEKMQ (reference sequence). V gave up 5 bases and J gave up 9 bases; unmatched junction bases: 16. CDR3 size: 16 residues. The CDR3 nucleotides read TGTGCCAGCAGCAAACTCCTGGGCCCTCGGACTAGTGAGCAGTTCTTC. Translating gives CASSKLLGPRTSEQFF.

This clone has only a few counts. The V and J genes are TRBV29-1 and TRBJ2-1, with D tentatively TRBD1 (6 bases). Germline V lookup: CDR1 SQVTM, CDR2 ANQGSEA. Between the trimmed V and J ends, which lost 5 bases and 7 bases, there was a span of 15 bases. CDR3 length: 13 amino acids. CDR3 in amino acids: CSVTQLTGNEQFF. In nucleotides, the CDR3 is TGCAGCGTTACACAACTTACAGGGAATGAGCAGTTCTTC.

This chain links TRBV28 with TRBJ2-5; D may be TRBD2 (5 bases). The DNA matches TRBJ2-7 better at its end, which makes the J call doubtful. The CDR3 extends over 13 amino acids. CDR1 and CDR2 from the germline V gene are MDHEN and SYDVKM. CDR3 in amino acids: CASSPDLGGEQYF. The CDR3 nucleotides are TGTGCCAGCAGTCCCGATTTAGGAGGCGAGCAGTACTTC.

The CDR3 loop reads CASSPPQAQETQYF. The CDR3 nucleotides read TGTGCCAGCAGCCCCCCACAGGCACAAGAGACCCAGTACTTC. The chain employs TRBV7-9 and TRBJ2-5; possibly TRBD1 for D (5 bases). The CDR3 is 14 residues long. Trimming stripped 5 bases from V and 2 bases from J, with 12 bases between. The germline V gene has CDR1 SEHNR and CDR2 FQNEAQ (reference sequence).

The gene calls are TRBV19 and TRBJ2-5; D is perhaps TRBD2 (5 bases). The CDR3 spans 15 residues. Germline V CDR1 and CDR2: LNHDA, SQIVND (reference sequence). Trimming took off 3 bases at V and 11 bases at J, with 22 bases between the two ends. CDR3 amino acids: CASSMARAAMREQYF. The CDR3 DNA is TGTGCCAGTAGTATGGCCCGGGCAGCGATGAGGGAGCAGTACTTC.